This note documents a single TCR beta chain sequence. This record comes from a study of blood T cells in healthy people across ages. Trimming removed 2 bases at V and 6 bases at J, with 8 bases between. From germline, CDR1 is GTSNPN and CDR2 SVGIG (reference sequence). CDR3 length equals 12 residues. A J-beta primer mix and a sample-barcoded 5' primer were used in a second PCR of about 7 to 12 cycles. In TCRdb, the 5' RACE reads were re-called with MiXCR into one record per CDR3 protein. The sample yields almost 1 million distinct CDR3 sequences, about 53% seen once. Sequencing input: blood. The chain combines TRBV30 with TRBJ2-1; D unresolved. The sequence was obtained from a woman aged 55 to 70 in good health. CDR3 loop: CAWSSVANEQFF. The CDR3 DNA reads as TGTGCCTGGAGTTCGGTTGCCAATGAGCAGTTCTTC. Using reference TRBV30 and TRBJ2-1 for the parts outside the CDR3, the full variable domain is SQTIHQWPATLVQPVGSPLSLECTVEGTSNPNLYWYRQAAGRGLQLLFYSVGIGQISSEVPQNLSASRPQDRQFILSSKKLLLSDSGFYLCAWSSVANEQFFGPGTRLTVL.